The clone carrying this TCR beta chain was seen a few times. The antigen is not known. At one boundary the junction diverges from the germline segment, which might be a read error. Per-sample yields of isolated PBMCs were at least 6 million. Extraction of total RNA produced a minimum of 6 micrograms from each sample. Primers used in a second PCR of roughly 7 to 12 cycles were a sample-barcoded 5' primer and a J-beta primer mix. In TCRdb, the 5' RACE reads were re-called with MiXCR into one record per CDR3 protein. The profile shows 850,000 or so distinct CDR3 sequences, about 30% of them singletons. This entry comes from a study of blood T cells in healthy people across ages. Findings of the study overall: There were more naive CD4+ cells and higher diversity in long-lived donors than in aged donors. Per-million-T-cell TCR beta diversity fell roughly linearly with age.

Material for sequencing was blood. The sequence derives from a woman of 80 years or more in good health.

CDR3 protein: CASGLAYGGRTEAFF. CDR3 bases: TGTGCCAGCGGCTTAGCCTATGGTGGGAGGACTGAAGCTTTCTTT. The chain couples TRBV11-2 to TRBJ1-1; unclear D gene. CDR3 size: 15 residues. Per the germline V gene, CDR1 is SGHAT and CDR2 is FQNNGV.